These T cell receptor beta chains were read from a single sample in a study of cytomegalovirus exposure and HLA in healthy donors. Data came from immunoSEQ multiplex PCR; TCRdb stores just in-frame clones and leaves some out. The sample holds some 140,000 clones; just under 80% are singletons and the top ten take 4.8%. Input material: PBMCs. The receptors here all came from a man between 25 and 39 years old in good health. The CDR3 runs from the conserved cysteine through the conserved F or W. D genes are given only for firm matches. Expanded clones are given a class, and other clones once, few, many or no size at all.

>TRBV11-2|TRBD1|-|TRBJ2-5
CASSQYDRGRAKETQYF
TGTGCCAGCAGCCAATACGACAGGGGGCGGGCGAAAGAGACCCAGTACTTC
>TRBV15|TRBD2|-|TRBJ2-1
CATSTSGSYNEQFF
TGTGCCACCAGCACTAGCGGGAGCTACAATGAGCAGTTCTTC
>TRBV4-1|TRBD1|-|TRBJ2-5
CASSQDLGTGQETQYF
TGCGCCAGCAGCCAAGATCTTGGGACAGGCCAAGAGACCCAGTACTTC
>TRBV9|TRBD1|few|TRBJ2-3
CASSGGQGPDTQYF
TGTGCCAGCAGCGGCGGACAGGGGCCAGATACGCAGTATTTT
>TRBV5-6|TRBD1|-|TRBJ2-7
CASSLATDRDYEQYF
TGTGCCAGCAGTTTGGCCACGGACAGGGACTACGAGCAGTACTTC
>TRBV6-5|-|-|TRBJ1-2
CASGGGNYGYTF
TGTGCCAGCGGGGGGGGTAACTATGGCTACACCTTC
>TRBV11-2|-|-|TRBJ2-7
CASSPGWGPGAYEQYF
TGTGCCAGCAGTCCCGGTTGGGGACCGGGAGCCTACGAGCAGTACTTC
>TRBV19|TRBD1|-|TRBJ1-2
CATERTGGQGYGYTF
TGTGCCACCGAGAGAACAGGGGGCCAAGGCTATGGCTACACCTTC
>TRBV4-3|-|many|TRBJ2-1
CASSQELAATTHEQFF
TGCGCCAGCAGCCAAGAGTTGGCAGCCACTACTCATGAGCAGTTCTTC
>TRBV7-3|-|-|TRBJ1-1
CASSLSGGNTEAFF
TGTGCCAGCAGCTTATCCGGAGGGAACACTGAAGCTTTCTTT
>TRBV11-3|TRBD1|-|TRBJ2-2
CASSLRGTNTGELFF
TGTGCCAGCAGCCTCAGGGGGACAAACACCGGGGAGCTGTTTTTT
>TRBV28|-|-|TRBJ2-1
CASSSSPLGPEQFF
TGTGCCAGCAGCTCTTCCCCTCTGGGCCCTGAGCAGTTCTTC
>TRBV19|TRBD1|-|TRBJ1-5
CASRTTGSNQPQHF
TGTGCCAGTAGGACGACAGGGAGCAATCAGCCCCAGCATTTT
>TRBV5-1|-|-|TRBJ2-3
CASSFRGPPTDTQYF
TGCGCCAGCAGCTTTCGAGGTCCTCCTACAGATACGCAGTATTTT
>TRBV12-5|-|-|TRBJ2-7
CASGPRCKEDPRGSYEQYF
TGTGCTAGTGGTCCACGATGCAAGGAGGACCCACGAGGCTCCTACGAGCAGTACTTC
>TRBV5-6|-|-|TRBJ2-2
CASSFYDRNTGELFF
TGTGCCAGCAGCTTCTACGACAGGAACACCGGGGAGCTGTTTTTT
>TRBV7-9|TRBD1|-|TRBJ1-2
CSSSSGTVGYTF
TGTTCCAGCAGCTCGGGGACAGTCGGCTACACCTTC
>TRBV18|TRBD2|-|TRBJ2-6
CASSQRGSGWSSGANVLTF
TGTGCCAGCTCCCAGAGGGGTAGCGGGTGGAGCTCTGGGGCCAACGTCCTGACTTTC
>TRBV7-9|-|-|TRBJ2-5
CASRGPRGTQYF
TGTGCCAGCAGGGGCCCCCGGGGGACCCAGTACTTC
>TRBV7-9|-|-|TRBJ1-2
CASSSPGNYGYTF
TGTGCCAGCAGCTCGCCAGGGAACTATGGCTACACCTTC
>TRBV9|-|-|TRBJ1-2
CASSVIPDYGYTF
TGTGCCAGCAGCGTGATCCCAGACTATGGCTACACCTTC
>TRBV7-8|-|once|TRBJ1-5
CASSLAPRSLGNQPQHF
TGTGCCAGCAGCTTAGCCCCCCGAAGCTTGGGCAATCAGCCCCAGCATTTT
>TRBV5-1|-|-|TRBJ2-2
CASSPRAGGELFF
TGCGCCAGCAGCCCCCGGGCGGGCGGGGAGCTGTTTTTT
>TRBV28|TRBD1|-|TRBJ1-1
CASRLTGQNTEAFF
TGTGCCAGCAGATTGACAGGGCAGAACACTGAAGCTTTCTTT
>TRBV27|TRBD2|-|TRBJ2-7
CASSIPGLATHEQYF
TGTGCCAGCAGTATCCCGGGACTAGCGACCCACGAGCAGTACTTC
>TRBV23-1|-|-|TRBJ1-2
CASSGPRLRNYGYTF
TGCGCCAGCAGTGGTCCCCGGTTACGGAACTATGGCTACACCTTC
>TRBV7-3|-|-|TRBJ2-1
CASSSDGLAYNEQFF
TGTGCCAGCAGCTCCGATGGCCTGGCCTACAATGAGCAGTTCTTC
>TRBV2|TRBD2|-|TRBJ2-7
CASSDEELGTNYEQYF
TGTGCCAGCAGTGACGAAGAACTAGGGACTAACTACGAGCAGTACTTC
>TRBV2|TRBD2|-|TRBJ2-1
CASSEGVLAGGNEQFF
TGTGCCAGCAGTGAAGGGGTTCTAGCGGGAGGCAATGAGCAGTTCTTC
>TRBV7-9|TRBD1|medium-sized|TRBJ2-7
CASSPKGAWGIEQYF
TGTGCCAGCAGCCCCAAGGGGGCTTGGGGGATCGAGCAGTACTTC
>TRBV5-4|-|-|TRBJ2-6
CASSLKPLPPGANVLTF
TGTGCCAGCAGCTTAAAGCCCCTCCCTCCTGGGGCCAACGTCCTGACTTTC
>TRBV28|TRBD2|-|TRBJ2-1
CASSRTGTSGTMYNEQFF
TGTGCCAGCAGTCGAACCGGGACTAGCGGGACGATGTACAATGAGCAGTTCTTC
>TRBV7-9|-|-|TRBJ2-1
CASSLLAPGQFF
TGTGCCAGCAGCCTATTAGCCCCTGGGCAGTTCTTC
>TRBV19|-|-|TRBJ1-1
CASTNRATEAFF
TGTGCCAGTACGAACAGGGCCACTGAAGCTTTCTTT
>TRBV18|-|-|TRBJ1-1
CASSPTAWNTEAFF
TGTGCCAGCTCACCAACAGCCTGGAACACTGAAGCTTTCTTT
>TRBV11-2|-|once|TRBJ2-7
CASSLGTPEQYF
TGTGCCAGCAGCTTAGGGACTCCCGAGCAGTACTTC
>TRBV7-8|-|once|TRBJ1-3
CASSSRQNRLGNTIYF
TGTGCCAGCAGCTCCAGACAGAATCGGCTAGGAAACACCATATATTTT
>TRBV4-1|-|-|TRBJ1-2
CASSQDQTGANYGYTF
TGCGCCAGCAGCCAAGACCAGACAGGAGCTAACTATGGCTACACCTTC
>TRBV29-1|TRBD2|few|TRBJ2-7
CSVPGLVDEQYF
TGCAGCGTGCCGGGACTAGTAGACGAGCAGTACTTC
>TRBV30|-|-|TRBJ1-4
CAFGQMANEKLFF
TGTGCCTTCGGACAGATGGCTAATGAAAAACTGTTTTTT
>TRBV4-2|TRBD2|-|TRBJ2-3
CASSQRLAGMTDTQYF
TGTGCCAGCAGCCAACGACTAGCGGGAATGACAGATACGCAGTATTTT
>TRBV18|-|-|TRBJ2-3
CASSPRGISTDTQYF
TGTGCCAGCTCACCACGAGGGATTAGCACAGATACGCAGTATTTT
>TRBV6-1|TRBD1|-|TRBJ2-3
CASSEIGTGADTQYF
TGTGCCAGCAGTGAAATTGGGACAGGGGCAGATACGCAGTATTTT
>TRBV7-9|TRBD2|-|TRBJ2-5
CASSQRLAGGRETQYF
TGTGCCAGCAGCCAGCGACTAGCGGGAGGCAGAGAGACCCAGTACTTC
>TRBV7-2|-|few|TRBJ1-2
CASSLDPLTYGYTF
TGTGCCAGCAGCTTAGACCCGCTAACCTATGGCTACACCTTC